These 15 T cell receptor beta chains share one sample of origin, sequenced in a study of blood T cell repertoires in COVID-19. TCRdb's table, derived via immunoSEQ multiplex PCR, lists solely in-frame clones and lacks some. Of roughly 90,000 clones listed, nearly 90% are singletons. Sequencing input: peripheral blood. The origin of the receptors is a woman at least 80 years old with active COVID-19.

This clone has a handful of counts. This chain joins TRBV5-1 and TRBJ2-5, with TRBD1 as a possible D gene (5 bases). Germline values: CDR1 SGHRS, CDR2 YFSETQ. The germline V and J ends were trimmed by 0 bases and 1 base, with 10 bases remaining between them. This CDR3 spans 15 amino acids. This CDR3 is CASSLAQQGQETQYF. The CDR3 DNA follows: TGCGCCAGCAGCTTGGCCCAGCAGGGCCAAGAGACCCAGTACTTC.

The gene calls are TRBV18 and TRBJ1-2; D perhaps matches TRBD1 (5 bases). Trimming stripped 2 bases from V and 7 bases from J, with 14 bases between. CDR3 length: 14 amino acids. Looked up from germline, CDR1 is KGHSH and CDR2 is LQKENI. The CDR3 nucleotides are TGTGCCAGCTCACCAGGGTTGGACATGGGTGGCTACACCTTC. Amino acid sequence: CASSPGLDMGGYTF.

The J gene is TRBJ2-7, the V gene TRBV6-1; TRBD1 is a possible D gene (6 bases). Looked up from germline, CDR1 is MNHNS and CDR2 is SASEGT. The CDR3 is 17 amino acids. V was shortened by 1 base and J by 5 bases, with 21 bases between the two germline ends. Here the CDR3 DNA reads TGTGCCAGCAGTGAAGATAGAGGGGGTATCCGGTCGGACGAGCAGTACTTC. The encoded protein is CASSEDRGGIRSDEQYF.

This rearrangement joins TRBV3-1 (or the pseudogene TRBV3-2) to TRBJ2-2; TRBD2 agrees at 8 bases. With 2 bases clipped from V and 0 bases from J, the junction kept 5 bases outside the gene matches. The V gene's germline CDR1 is LGHDT and CDR2 YNNKEL (reference sequence). This CDR3 contains 17 residues. The CDR3 sequence: CASSQPSGHTNTGELFF. In DNA, the CDR3 is TGTGCCAGCAGCCAACCTAGCGGGCATACGAACACCGGGGAGCTGTTTTTT.

The chain has TRBV6-5 and TRBJ1-2, with a possible D match to TRBD1 (5 bases). The V end lost 6 bases, the J end lost 6 bases, and 14 bases lay between the germline ends. The CDR3 sequence is 13 residues long. Germline CDR1 is MNHEY and CDR2 is SVGAGI. CDR3 bases: TGTGCCAGCAGGGACCAGGGCGTCCATGGCTACACCTTC. It codes for CASRDQGVHGYTF.

The V call is TRBV7-8, the J call TRBJ1-5; 7 bases are a match to TRBD1. CDR3 length: 17 amino acids. V trimming: 1 base; J trimming: 9 bases; junction bases outside the gene matches: 15. Germline V gene lookup returns CDR1 SGHVS and CDR2 FQNEAQ. CDR3 bases: TGTGCCAGCAGCTTAGTAGTGGGTGGAGGGGGCGGGCGGCCCCAGCATTTT. It yields the protein CASSLVVGGGGGRPQHF. The full variable domain, completed using reference TRBV7-8 and TRBJ1-5, is GAGVSQSPRYKVAKRGQDVALRCDPISGHVSLFWYQQALGQGPEFLTYFQNEAQLDKSGLPSDRFFAERPEGSVSTLKIQRTQQEDSAVYLCASSLVVGGGGGRPQHFGDGTRLSIL.

This clone was counted only a few times. This chain joins TRBV28 and TRBJ2-7, with D unclear. Trimming took 2 bases from V and 2 from J, leaving 7 bases between them. The germline V gene encodes CDR1 MDHEN and CDR2 SYDVKM. The CDR3 is 13 residues long. Written as DNA, the CDR3 is TGTGCCAGCAGTTTAAGGCAGGCCTACGAGCAGTACTTC. This encodes CASSLRQAYEQYF. Based on the CDR3 plus reference TRBV28 and TRBJ2-7, the full variable domain is DVKVTQSSRYLVKRTGEKVFLECVQDMDHENMFWYRQDPGLGLRLIYFSYDVKMKEKGDIPEGYSVSREKKERFSLILESASTNQTSMYLCASSLRQAYEQYFGPGTRLTVT.

The CDR3 DNA reads TGTGCCAGCAGCTTACGAGACTATGGCTACACCTTC. Residues: CASSLRDYGYTF. This chain links TRBV7-9 with TRBJ1-2; D call uncertain. The CDR3 has 12 residues. V was cut by 2 bases and J by 3 bases, with 4 bases left in between. Per the germline V gene, CDR1 is SEHNR and CDR2 is FQNEAQ (reference sequence).

V gene TRBV6-5 combines with J gene TRBJ1-2; D uncertain. The CDR3 covers 16 residues. V was clipped by 2 bases and J by 0 bases, with 13 bases between them. Germline loops: CDR1 MNHEY, CDR2 SVGAGI. As DNA, the CDR3 is TGTGCCAGCAGTTACCAAAGGATCGACACTAACTATGGCTACACCTTC. It yields the protein CASSYQRIDTNYGYTF.

The chain has TRBV11-2 and TRBJ2-7; D not certain. Trimming left V 5 bases short and J 0 bases short, with 17 bases between. Germline CDR1 reads SGHAT; CDR2 reads FQNNGV. The CDR3 contains 16 residues. The CDR3 region is CASSPPQPRSSYEQYF. For the CDR3, the DNA is TGTGCCAGCAGCCCCCCCCAACCGAGGAGCTCCTACGAGCAGTACTTC.

This chain joins TRBV10-3 and TRBJ2-7; 8 bases match TRBD1. V shed 0 bases and J 3 bases; nucleotides not matched to a gene: 7. Germline values: CDR1 ENHRY, CDR2 SYGVKD. The CDR3 runs 16 residues. CDR3: CAISESGGQANYEQYF. The CDR3 DNA follows: TGTGCCATCAGTGAGTCAGGGGGACAGGCTAACTACGAGCAGTACTTC.

The CDR3 bases are TGTGCCAGCAGCGCGGGACAGGGGCCGATGGAGCAGTTCTTC. It codes for CASSAGQGPMEQFF. The chain uses TRBV9 and TRBJ2-1; TRBD1 matches 10 bases. The CDR3 is 14 residues long. Germline assignment: CDR1 SGDLS and CDR2 YYNGEE. J was trimmed by 10 bases and V by 3 bases; bases with no gene match: 7.

V gene TRBV28 combines with J gene TRBJ2-7; a possible D gene is TRBD1 (5 bases). Germline CDR1 reads MDHEN; CDR2 reads SYDVKM. Trimming pared 5 bases from V and 4 bases from J, leaving 12 bases between. This CDR3 comprises 13 residues. CDR3 sequence reads: CASSTGLTYEQYF. The CDR3, as DNA: TGTGCCAGCAGTACAGGTCTGACTTACGAGCAGTACTTC.

J is TRBJ2-7 and V is TRBV15, with 10 bases fitting TRBD2. The trim removed 2 bases at V and 2 bases at J, leaving 3 bases unmatched. Germline V lookup: CDR1 LNHNV, CDR2 YYDKDF (reference sequence). The CDR3 extends over 15 amino acids. The CDR3 protein is CATSRSGLATYEQYF. The CDR3, as DNA: TGTGCCACCAGCAGATCGGGACTAGCGACCTACGAGCAGTACTTC. The complete variable domain, with remaining parts taken from reference TRBV15 and TRBJ2-7, reads DAMVIQNPRYQVTQFGKPVTLSCSQTLNHNVMYWYQQKSSQAPKLLFHYYDKDFNNEADTPDNFQSRRPNTSFCFLDIRSPGLGDTAMYLCATSRSGLATYEQYFGPGTRLTVT.

This rearrangement joins TRBV11-2 to TRBJ2-6, with 9 bases identical to TRBD1. Germline V gene sequence: CDR1 SGHAT, CDR2 FQNNGV. Germline trimming cut 5 bases from V and 2 bases from J; bases unmatched to any gene: 7. The CDR3 totals 17 residues. The CDR3 loop is CASSPQGARTGANVLTF. The CDR3 nucleotides are TGTGCCAGCAGCCCACAGGGGGCGCGGACTGGGGCCAACGTCCTGACTTTC. Together with reference TRBV11-2 and TRBJ2-6, the CDR3 gives the full variable domain: EAGVAQSPRYKIIEKRQSVAFWCNPISGHATLYWYQQILGQGPKLLIQFQNNGVVDDSQLPKDRFSAERLKGVDSTLKIQPAKLEDSAVYLCASSPQGARTGANVLTFGAGSRLTVL.